A single sample gave rise to the 30 T cell receptor beta chains below, sequenced in a study of CD8+ T cells in alopecia areata. Described treatment: oral pan-JAK inhibitor, 5-10 mg twice daily. The authors extracted RNA and reverse transcribed it into cDNA as the sequencing template. Assay: immunoSEQ multiplex PCR; the TCRdb copy retains only in-frame clones and omits some. The table shows some 96,000 clones, with approximately 60% occurring only once. Sequenced material: CD8+ T cells sorted from blood, taken at week 4, from a patient treated with tofacitinib. The origin of the receptors is a human donor with alopecia areata.

V gene TRBV7-9 combines with J gene TRBJ1-2; D uncertain. The length of the CDR3 is 12 residues. Germline CDR1 and CDR2: SEHNR and FQNEAQ (reference sequence). Trimming removed 1 base at V and 6 bases at J, with 6 bases between. The CDR3 DNA reads TGTGCCAGCAGCTTAGTCACAGATGGCTACACCTTC. Translated, it gives CASSLVTDGYTF.

This clone was recorded a few times. The rearrangement uses TRBV27 and TRBJ2-1; 14 bases match TRBD2. The trim removed 4 bases at V and 7 bases at J, leaving 9 bases unmatched. Germline V gene sequence: CDR1 MNHEY, CDR2 SMNVEV (reference sequence). This CDR3 contains 17 residues. CDR3 region: CASSSPGLAGVRNEQFF. The CDR3, as DNA: TGTGCCAGCAGTTCGCCGGGACTAGCGGGAGTGCGGAATGAGCAGTTCTTC.

The chain has TRBV7-3 and TRBJ2-1, with 8 positions matching TRBD2. Germline CDR1 is SGHTA and CDR2 is FQGTGA. V lost 5 bases to trimming and J lost 4 bases; unmatched junction nucleotides: 10. CDR3 size: 16 residues. CDR3 sequence (DNA): TGTGCCAGCAGCCCCTACCTAGCGGGTTCTTACAATGAGCAGTTCTTC. It is translated as CASSPYLAGSYNEQFF.

This clone was seen more than once but under ten times. The chain links TRBV4-3 to TRBJ2-2; 7 nucleotides align to TRBD1. This CDR3 is built from 17 residues. V trimming: 0 bases; J trimming: 6 bases; junction bases outside the gene matches: 10. Germline V CDR1 and CDR2: LGHNA, YSLEER. CDR3 DNA: TGCGCCAGCAGCCAAGACCCCGACAGGGTCTATTCCGGGGAGCTGTTTTTT. This gives the protein CASSQDPDRVYSGELFF.

J is TRBJ2-1 and V is TRBV15; D assignment may be TRBD1 or TRBD2 (5 bases each). CDR1 and CDR2 (germline): LNHNV, YYDKDF (reference sequence). Trimming took 5 bases from V and 10 from J, leaving 12 bases between them. This CDR3 is built from 12 residues. DNA for the CDR3: TGTGCCACCAGCGAAATGGGGGTGGAGCAGTTCTTC. This encodes CATSEMGVEQFF.

The chain employs TRBV9 and TRBJ2-3; 7 bases line up with TRBD1. Trimming cost V 5 bases and J 3 bases; bases outside gene matches: 9. Germline lookup yields CDR1 SGDLS and CDR2 YYNGEE. The CDR3 runs to 15 residues. The CDR3 DNA reads as TGTGCCAGCAGAGCCGACAGGGATGGGACAGATACGCAGTATTTT. It is translated as CASRADRDGTDTQYF.

This sequence joins TRBV4-1 and TRBJ1-2; tentatively, D is TRBD1 (5 bases). The CDR3 extends over 14 amino acids. The germline gives CDR1 MGHRA, CDR2 YSYEKL. V shed 0 bases and J shed 3 bases, with 8 bases lying between them. The DNA of the CDR3 is TGCGCCAGCAGCCAAGACCCAGGGCACTATGGCTACACCTTC. It yields the protein CASSQDPGHYGYTF.

The chain couples TRBV28 to TRBJ2-5; TRBD2 matches 7 bases. Per the germline V gene, CDR1 is MDHEN and CDR2 is SYDVKM. This CDR3 has 14 amino acids. After removal of 7 bases from V and 2 bases from J, the junction contained 7 bases not matched to a gene. The CDR3 loop is CASTNGTIQETQYF. DNA for the CDR3: TGTGCCAGCACCAACGGGACTATACAAGAGACCCAGTACTTC.

This clone was recorded a few times. The rearrangement joins TRBV30 to TRBJ2-1; possibly TRBD2 for D (6 bases). CDR1 is GTSNPN and CDR2 is SVGIG in the germline V gene (reference sequence). The ends were cut back, 0 bases at V and 4 bases at J, with 13 bases in the middle. CDR3 length: 15 amino acids. Here the CDR3 DNA reads TGTGCCTGGAGTGTGATGGGGACTTCATACAATGAGCAGTTCTTC. Translation gives CAWSVMGTSYNEQFF. Supplemented by reference TRBV30 and TRBJ2-1, the full variable domain reads SQTIHQWPATLVQPVGSPLSLECTVEGTSNPNLYWYRQAAGRGLQLLFYSVGIGQISSEVPQNLSASRPQDRQFILSSKKLLLSDSGFYLCAWSVMGTSYNEQFFGPGTRLTVL.

V is TRBV5-8 and J is TRBJ1-1; D is unresolved. CDR1 is SGHTS and CDR2 is YDEGEE in the germline V gene. Trimming stripped 4 bases from V and 2 bases from J, with 12 bases between. The CDR3 runs 14 residues. The chain's CDR3 is CASSIGRTNTEAFF. In nucleotides, the CDR3 is TGTGCCAGCAGCATAGGACGGACCAACACTGAAGCTTTCTTT. The full variable domain, in which reference TRBV5-8 and TRBJ1-1 provide the parts outside the CDR3, is EAGVTQSPTHLIKTRGQQATLRCSPISGHTSVYWYQQALGLGLQFLLWYDEGEERNRGNFPPRFSGRQFPNYSSELNVNALELEDSALYLCASSIGRTNTEAFFGQGTRLTVV.

This clone has more than one count but fewer than ten. The chain couples TRBV7-8 to TRBJ2-3, with D hard to call. CDR1 is SGHVS and CDR2 is FQNEAQ in the germline V gene. V was clipped by 5 bases and J by 4 bases, with 19 bases between them. The CDR3 runs to 16 residues. The CDR3: CASSPRLPGGADTQYF. DNA of the CDR3: TGTGCCAGCAGCCCCCGGCTCCCGGGCGGCGCAGATACGCAGTATTTT.

The chain uses TRBV7-7 and TRBJ2-5; D might be TRBD1 (6 bases). CDR3 length: 14 residues. Germline CDR1 SSHAT, CDR2 FNYEAQ (reference sequence). Trimming removed 4 bases at V and 3 bases at J, with 12 bases between. Here the CDR3 reads CASSSTRDKETQYF. CDR3 DNA sequence: TGTGCCAGCAGCTCTACCCGGGACAAAGAGACCCAGTACTTC. The variable domain in full, completed from reference TRBV7-7 and TRBJ2-5, reads GAGVSQSPRYKVTKRGQDVTLRCDPISSHATLYWYQQALGQGPEFLTYFNYEAQPDKSGLPSDRFSAERPEGSISTLTIQRTEQRDSAMYRCASSSTRDKETQYFGPGTRLLVL.

This rearrangement joins TRBV9 to TRBJ2-7; 7 bases fit TRBD2. CDR1 SGDLS and CDR2 YYNGEE come from the germline V gene. The V and J ends lost 2 bases and 0 bases, in that order; junction bases with no gene match: 5. This CDR3 has 15 amino acids. CDR3: CASSVSSGSSYEQYF. In DNA, the CDR3 is TGTGCCAGCAGCGTGTCTAGCGGATCCTCCTACGAGCAGTACTTC.

The CDR3 sequence is CASSYSSNSPLHF. For the CDR3, the DNA is TGTGCCAGCAGTTACTCTTCGAATTCACCCCTCCACTTT. V is TRBV6-5 and J is TRBJ1-6; D is unclear. The CDR3 is made up of 13 amino acids. Germline V gene sequence: CDR1 MNHEY, CDR2 SVGAGI. V dropped 0 bases and J dropped 7 bases, with 4 bases sitting between them.

The gene calls are TRBV13 and TRBJ2-3; the match to TRBD2 covers 13 bases. There are 17 residues in the CDR3. Germline-derived CDR1 and CDR2 are PRHDT and FYEKMQ (reference sequence). The J segment lost 1 base and the V segment lost 5 bases, leaving 6 bases of the junction unmatched. The CDR3 sequence: CASSQGTSGDGTDTQYF. As DNA, the CDR3 is TGTGCCAGCAGCCAAGGGACTAGCGGGGACGGCACAGATACGCAGTATTTT.

The chain recombines TRBV4-3 with TRBJ1-1; TRBD1 aligns across 7 bases. There are 15 residues in the CDR3. The V segment lost 3 bases and the J segment 1 base; nucleotides outside the gene matches: 5. The germline V gene has CDR1 LGHNA and CDR2 YSLEER. The CDR3 sequence: CASSHDRTGNTEAFF. Written as DNA, the CDR3 is TGCGCCAGCAGCCACGATCGGACAGGGAACACTGAAGCTTTCTTT.

This clone has only a few counts. The junction shows a germline mismatch at one end, possibly a read error. The chain recombines TRBV7-2 with TRBJ2-3; 8 bases fit TRBD2. The CDR3 sequence is 15 residues long. The germline gives CDR1 SGHTA, CDR2 FQGNSA. CDR3 protein: CASSLQRTSRDTQYF. The CDR3, as DNA: TGTGCCAGCAGCCTCCAACGGACTAGCAGAGATACGCAGTATTTT.

The rearrangement joins TRBV4-3 to TRBJ1-1; 7 nucleotides agree with TRBD1. CDR3 length: 15 residues. The J segment lost 5 bases and the V segment lost 0 bases, leaving 6 bases of the junction unmatched. The germline V gene encodes CDR1 LGHNA and CDR2 YSLEER. In DNA, the CDR3 is TGCGCCAGCAGCCAAGATATGGGACAGAGGACTGAAGCTTTCTTT. This encodes CASSQDMGQRTEAFF.

This clone was counted only a few times. The chain carries TRBV10-3 and TRBJ2-3, with 7 bases matching TRBD2. Germline CDR1 reads ENHRY; CDR2 reads SYGVKD. Germline trimming cut 0 bases from V and 6 bases from J; bases unmatched to any gene: 3. This CDR3 contains 14 residues. The CDR3 is CAISESPLADTQYF. The CDR3, as DNA: TGTGCCATCAGTGAGTCCCCACTAGCGGATACGCAGTATTTT.

The rearrangement joins TRBV7-9 to TRBJ2-6; D remains unclear. V gave up 5 bases and J gave up 0 bases, with 11 bases separating them. Germline CDR1 reads SEHNR; CDR2 reads FQNEAQ (reference sequence). The CDR3 spans 16 residues. The CDR3 DNA sequence: TGTGCCAGCAGCGGTTGGACGGCCTCTGGGGCCAACGTCCTGACTTTC. It yields the protein CASSGWTASGANVLTF.

This clone was counted only a few times. V usage is TRBV6-1 and J usage is TRBJ2-2; D is uncertain. Germline CDR1 and CDR2: MNHNS and SASEGT. This CDR3 contains 13 residues. The V gene lost 3 bases and the J gene lost 1 base, with 3 bases spanning the gap. The CDR3 reads CASSDLNTGELFF. The CDR3 nucleotides read TGTGCCAGCAGTGACCTGAACACCGGGGAGCTGTTTTTT.

V gene TRBV2 combines with J gene TRBJ2-1; D possibly corresponds to TRBD2 (6 bases). CDR1 and CDR2 (germline): SNHLY, FYNNEI. This CDR3 region has 12 residues. V gave up 8 bases and J gave up 6 bases, with 11 bases separating them. This CDR3 is CASGDSPNEQFF. The CDR3 nucleotides read TGTGCCAGCGGGGACTCCCCCAATGAGCAGTTCTTC.

The genes are TRBV4-1 and TRBJ1-5; weak D call: TRBD1 (5 bases). Trimming stripped 0 bases from V and 6 bases from J, with 21 bases between. Germline V gives CDR1 MGHRA, CDR2 YSYEKL. The CDR3 length is 18 residues. CDR3 nucleotides: TGCGCCAGCAGCCAAGATCCTTTACCCGTCGCAGGGACTCAGCCCCAGCATTTT. Translation: CASSQDPLPVAGTQPQHF.

The chain has TRBV6-5 and TRBJ2-7; D perhaps matches TRBD2 (5 bases). V lost 6 bases, J lost 6 bases, and 9 bases lay in between. Germline V lookup: CDR1 MNHEY, CDR2 SVGAGI. The CDR3 has 11 residues. The CDR3 is CASRDEGEQYF. CDR3 DNA sequence: TGTGCCAGCAGAGATGAGGGCGAGCAGTACTTC.

Here the CDR3 reads CASSVAGQGPFEQYF. The CDR3 DNA reads TGTGCCAGCAGTGTCGCGGGACAGGGCCCCTTCGAGCAGTACTTC. The rearrangement uses TRBV2 and TRBJ2-7, with 9 nucleotides matching TRBD1. The CDR3 spans 15 residues. V was pared by 4 bases and J by 6 bases, with 10 bases of the junction left unmatched. The germline V gene has CDR1 SNHLY and CDR2 FYNNEI. Combining the CDR3 with reference TRBV2 and TRBJ2-7 gives the whole variable domain EPEVTQTPSHQVTQMGQEVILRCVPISNHLYFYWYRQILGQKVEFLVSFYNNEISEKSEIFDDQFSVERPDGSNFTLKIRSTKLEDSAMYFCASSVAGQGPFEQYFGPGTRLTVT.

The V gene is TRBV4-3, the J gene TRBJ2-1; 7 positions match TRBD2. The CDR3 consists of 19 residues. Germline V lookup: CDR1 LGHNA, CDR2 YSLEER. Trimming removed 0 bases from V and 4 bases from J; junction bases left unmatched: 15. The CDR3, as DNA: TGCGCCAGCAGCCAAGATCGGCTAACTTCTAGCGGCGGTTACAATGAGCAGTTCTTC. Residues: CASSQDRLTSSGGYNEQFF.

This clone was seen ten or more times. The junction departs from the called germline gene at one end, perhaps through a read error. The chain is built from TRBV6-4 and TRBJ2-6, with TRBD1 as a possible D gene (6 bases). CDR1 and CDR2 from the germline V gene are MRHNA and SNTAGT. The CDR3 runs to 16 residues. CDR3 sequence reads: CASSYSLTGGANVLTF. The CDR3 DNA reads TGTGCCAGCAGTTACTCGTTGACAGGTGGGGCCAACGTCCTGACTTTC.

This clone was found a few times. The J gene is TRBJ1-5, the V gene TRBV15, with D maybe TRBD1 (5 bases). Germline-derived CDR1 and CDR2 are LNHNV and YYDKDF (reference sequence). The CDR3 contains 15 residues. The germline V and J ends were trimmed by 0 bases and 2 bases, with 8 bases remaining between them. The CDR3 nucleotides read TGTGCCACCAGCAGAGATTTGGGGGGCAATCAGCCCCAGCATTTT. This codes for CATSRDLGGNQPQHF.

V usage is TRBV9 and J usage is TRBJ2-2; 9 bases line up with TRBD2. V was pared by 0 bases and J by 7 bases, with 7 bases of the junction left unmatched. The CDR3 is 16 amino acids. Germline CDR1 SGDLS, CDR2 YYNGEE. CDR3 sequence: CASSVEASGNHGELFF. The CDR3 nucleotides are TGTGCCAGCAGCGTAGAGGCTAGCGGGAACCACGGGGAGCTGTTTTTT. Complete variable domain (other parts from reference TRBV9 and TRBJ2-2): DSGVTQTPKHLITATGQRVTLRCSPRSGDLSVYWYQQSLDQGLQFLIQYYNGEERAKGNILERFSAQQFPDLHSELNLSSLELGDSALYFCASSVEASGNHGELFFGEGSRLTVL.

V and J are TRBV7-9 and TRBJ1-1; 7 bases map to TRBD1. Germline CDR1 is SEHNR and CDR2 is FQNEAQ (reference sequence). The CDR3 is made up of 16 amino acids. V lost 11 bases, J lost 3 bases, and 18 bases stayed unmatched. CDR3 region: CAYIPQGEVWDTEAFF. The CDR3 nucleotides are TGTGCCTATATACCGCAGGGGGAAGTCTGGGACACTGAAGCTTTCTTT.